Ten or more counts support the clone carrying this T cell receptor beta chain. One junction end disagrees with the germline gene, perhaps due to a read error. These data are taken from a study of Graves' ophthalmopathy and Graves' hyperthyroidism. For repertoire sequencing, the TCR beta CDR3 regions were amplified from RNA transcripts. RT-PCR was first run with HTBI primers, then multiplex PCR in a second round. TCRdb reprocessed the multiplex PCR reads via MiXCR and lists one record per CDR3 protein. The sample has about 660,000 distinct CDR3 sequences; over 40% are singletons. Sequenced material: peripheral blood. The clonotype was recovered from an adult man with Graves' ophthalmopathy.

CDR3 bases: TGTGCCAGCAGCGTATCGGGACAGGCCCACGTCCTGACTTTC. Translated: CASSVSGQAHVLTF. The chain employs TRBV9 and TRBJ2-6; 8 bases align to TRBD1. This CDR3 has 14 residues. Germline CDR1 reads SGDLS; CDR2 reads YYNGEE.